Following are 8 T cell receptor beta chains from one sample sequenced in a study of shared clonotypes between healthy human individuals. Generated by immunoSEQ multiplex PCR, the TCRdb table keeps only in-frame clones and is missing some. In the table there are more than 2 million clones, about 95% of which are singletons. Cells designated naive CD8 were CD45RO-negative and were positively selected for CCR7, with terminally differentiated effector memory CD45RA+ cells excluded. Sequencing was performed on naive CD8+ T cells sorted from blood. These receptors all come from a young man in good health.

This chain links TRBV7-8 with TRBJ1-2; possible D gene TRBD1, 6 bases. The CDR3 covers 15 residues. V gave up 5 bases and J gave up 4 bases, with 17 bases separating them. Germline V lookup: CDR1 SGHVS, CDR2 FQNEAQ. Written as DNA, the CDR3 is TGTGCCAGCAGCCCCGTTGGGGGGCTTATCTATGGCTACACCTTC. This gives the protein CASSPVGGLIYGYTF.

The genes are TRBV29-1 and TRBJ2-7, with 11 bases matching TRBD2. The CDR3 contains 16 residues. V shed 4 bases, J shed 2 bases, and the junction held 10 bases outside the gene matches. Germline values: CDR1 SQVTM, CDR2 ANQGSEA. CDR3 DNA sequence: TGCAGCGTTGGGGATCTAGCGGGAGGCTCGGCCTACGAGCAGTACTTC. Residues: CSVGDLAGGSAYEQYF.

The CDR3 coding sequence is TGTGCCAGCAGCGTAGCGGCGGGAGTCGATGATGAGCAGTTCTTC. As protein: CASSVAAGVDDEQFF. The chain joins TRBV9 to TRBJ2-1; TRBD2 aligns across 7 bases. The CDR3 totals 15 residues. Germline values: CDR1 SGDLS, CDR2 YYNGEE. The V and J ends lost 0 bases and 8 bases, in that order; junction bases with no gene match: 8.

V gene TRBV6-6 combines with J gene TRBJ2-7; 7 bases fit TRBD2. Germline V gene lookup returns CDR1 MNHNY and CDR2 SVGAGI (reference sequence). The CDR3 covers 14 residues. Losses at the gene ends were 4 bases for V and 3 bases for J; bases not matched to a gene: 6. CDR3 in amino acids: CASSSGTNVYEQYF. In nucleotides, the CDR3 is TGTGCCAGCAGTTCCGGGACTAATGTCTACGAGCAGTACTTC.

This chain uses TRBV6-1 with TRBJ2-7, with D possibly being TRBD1 or TRBD2 (5 bases each). Germline V lookup: CDR1 MNHNS, CDR2 SASEGT. The CDR3 contains 17 residues. V was clipped by 1 base and J by 1 base, with 17 bases between them. The CDR3 sequence: CASSEEGWGTVSYEQYF. In DNA, the CDR3 is TGTGCCAGCAGTGAAGAGGGGTGGGGGACGGTTTCCTACGAGCAGTACTTC.

The rearrangement uses TRBV27 and TRBJ2-2; no reliable D call. V gave up 3 bases and J gave up 4 bases, with 21 bases separating them. This CDR3 has 18 residues. Germline V gives CDR1 MNHEY, CDR2 SMNVEV (reference sequence). CDR3 DNA: TGTGCCAGCAGTTTGTTGGGCCACATGAAAGTTAGCACCGGGGAGCTGTTTTTT. Residues: CASSLLGHMKVSTGELFF.

The V and J genes are TRBV7-9 and TRBJ2-7, with 11 bases fitting TRBD2. The CDR3 sequence is 15 residues long. V lost 5 bases and J lost 7; bases outside the gene matches: 10. Germline V gene sequence: CDR1 SEHNR, CDR2 FQNEAQ (reference sequence). Here the CDR3 reads CASSRLAGSSEEQYF. CDR3 nucleotides: TGTGCCAGCAGCCGACTAGCGGGGAGCTCGGAGGAGCAGTACTTC.

The rearrangement joins TRBV27 to TRBJ2-3, with TRBD2 as a possible D gene (5 bases). The CDR3 spans 15 residues. CDR1 MNHEY and CDR2 SMNVEV come from the germline V gene (reference sequence). Trimming shortened V by 8 bases and J by 0 bases, and 15 bases separated the two germline ends. The CDR3 coding sequence is TGTGCCAGCCATCCGGGAACAATCAGCACAGATACGCAGTATTTT. Protein product: CASHPGTISTDTQYF.